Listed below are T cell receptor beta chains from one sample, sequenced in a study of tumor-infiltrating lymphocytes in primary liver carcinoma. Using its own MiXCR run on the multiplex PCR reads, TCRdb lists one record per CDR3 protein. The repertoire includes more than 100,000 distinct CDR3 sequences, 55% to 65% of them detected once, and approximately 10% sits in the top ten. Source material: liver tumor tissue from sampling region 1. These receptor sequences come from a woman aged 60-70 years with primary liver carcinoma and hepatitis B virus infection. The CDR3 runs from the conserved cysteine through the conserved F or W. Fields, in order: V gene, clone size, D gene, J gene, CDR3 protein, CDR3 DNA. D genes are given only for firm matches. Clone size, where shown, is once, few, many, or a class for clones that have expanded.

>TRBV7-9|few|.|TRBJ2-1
CAVDWGKVQFF
TGTGCCGTGGACTGGGGAAAAGTGCAGTTCTTC
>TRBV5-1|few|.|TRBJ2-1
CASSLASFYNEQFF
TGCGCCAGCAGCTTGGCCAGCTTCTACAATGAGCAGTTCTTC
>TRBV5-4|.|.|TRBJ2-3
CASSLGATRRLDTQYF
TGTGCCAGCAGCTTGGGGGCCACTAGACGCTTAGATACGCAGTATTTT
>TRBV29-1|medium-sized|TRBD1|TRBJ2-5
CSSTRPDRGETQYF
TGCAGCTCCACGAGGCCCGACAGGGGTGAGACCCAGTACTTC
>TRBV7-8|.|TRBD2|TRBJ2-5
CVSSLWASGSQETQYF
TGTGTCAGCAGCTTATGGGCTAGCGGGAGCCAAGAGACCCAGTACTTC
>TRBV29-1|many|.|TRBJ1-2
CSVVFFDRNYGYTF
TGCAGCGTTGTTTTCTTCGACAGGAACTATGGCTACACCTTC
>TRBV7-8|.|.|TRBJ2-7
CASSLAGSTDYEHYF
TGTGCCAGCAGCTTAGCTGGTAGCACCGACTACGAGCATTACTTC
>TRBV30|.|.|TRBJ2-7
CAWSRTAVGYEQYF
TGTGCCTGGAGTCGGACTGCCGTCGGCTACGAGCAGTACTTC
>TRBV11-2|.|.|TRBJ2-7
CASSAPTSGSYERYF
TGTGCCAGCAGCGCCCCCACTAGTGGGTCCTACGAGCGGTACTTC
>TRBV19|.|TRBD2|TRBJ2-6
CASSIGGGTSGANVLTF
TGTGCCAGTAGTATCGGCGGGGGAACTTCTGGGGCCAACGTCCTGACTTTC
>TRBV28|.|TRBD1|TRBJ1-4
CASTPPTGGGEKLFF
TGTGCCAGCACCCCCCCGACAGGGGGCGGGGAAAAACTGTTTTTT
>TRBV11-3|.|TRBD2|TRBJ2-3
CACGFRTSTDMQYF
TGTGCCTGCGGCTTCAGGACTAGCACAGATATGCAGTATTTT
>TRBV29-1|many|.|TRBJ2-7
CSVQGNWFEQYF
TGCAGCGTCCAGGGGAACTGGTTCGAGCAGTACTTC
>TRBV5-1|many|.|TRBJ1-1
CASSAGGGRNTEAFF
TGCGCCAGCAGCGCCGGGGGAGGGAGGAACACTGAAGCTTTCTTT
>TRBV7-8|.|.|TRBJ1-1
CASSFRGGNTEASF
TGTGCCAGCAGCTTTCGGGGTGGGAACACTGAAGCTTCCTTT
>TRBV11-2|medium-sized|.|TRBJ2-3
CASSAIDTQYF
TGTGCCAGCAGCGCCATAGATACGCAGTATTTT
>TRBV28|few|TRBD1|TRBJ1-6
CASSLGDRVSPLHF
TGTGCCAGCAGTTTAGGGGACAGGGTTTCACCCCTCCACTTT
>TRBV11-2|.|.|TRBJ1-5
CASSLGGVGDLPQHF
TGTGCCAGCAGCTTAGGAGGGGTGGGGGATCTGCCCCAGCATTTC
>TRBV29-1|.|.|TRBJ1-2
CSVAEGVYDYTF
TGCAGCGTTGCTGAAGGGGTTTATGACTACACCTTC
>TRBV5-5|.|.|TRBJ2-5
CASRFGLMNQEIQYF
TGTGCCAGCAGATTTGGACTCATGAATCAAGAGATCCAGTACTTC